These 12 T cell receptor beta chains were sequenced from one sample in a study of graft-versus-host responses after intestinal transplantation. Profiling relied on immunoSEQ multiplex PCR, and the TCRdb table lists in-frame clones only, not all of them. The sample lists 77,000 or so clones, about 90% occurring once. Source: PBMCs, taken 98 days after intestinal transplantation. The receptors were sampled from a human patient who received an intestinal transplant, so some T cells may come from the graft donor.

CDR3 in DNA: TGCGCCAGCAGCTTGTATGGACAGGGGAGCACAGATACGCAGTATTTT. It is translated as CASSLYGQGSTDTQYF. V and J are TRBV5-1 and TRBJ2-3; 9 bases are shared with TRBD1. Losses at the gene ends were 1 base for V and 0 bases for J; bases not matched to a gene: 3. The CDR3 is 16 residues long. The germline gives CDR1 SGHRS, CDR2 YFSETQ.

This clone was observed a single time. The chain joins TRBV2 to TRBJ2-7, with D possibly matching TRBD1 (6 bases). The CDR3 sequence is 15 residues long. Trimming pared 0 bases from V and 5 bases from J, leaving 14 bases between. Germline V gives CDR1 SNHLY, CDR2 FYNNEI. This chain's CDR3 is CASSEANYRVDEQYF. In DNA, the CDR3 is TGTGCCAGCAGTGAAGCAAATTACAGGGTAGACGAGCAGTACTTC.

This chain links TRBV28 with TRBJ1-1; 7 nucleotides line up with TRBD1. The length of the CDR3 is 14 residues. V trimming: 5 bases; J trimming: 6 bases; junction bases outside the gene matches: 9. Germline V gene lookup returns CDR1 MDHEN and CDR2 SYDVKM. The CDR3 nucleotides read TGTGCCAGCAGTATTGGACAGGCTGGCCCTGAAGCTTTCTTT. It codes for CASSIGQAGPEAFF. The whole variable domain, remainder taken from reference TRBV28 and TRBJ1-1, is DVKVTQSSRYLVKRTGEKVFLECVQDMDHENMFWYRQDPGLGLRLIYFSYDVKMKEKGDIPEGYSVSREKKERFSLILESASTNQTSMYLCASSIGQAGPEAFFGQGTRLTVV.

The sample holds a few counts of this clone. The J gene is TRBJ2-7, the V gene TRBV6-6; either TRBD1 or TRBD2 may fit D (5 bases each). Germline assignment: CDR1 MNHNY and CDR2 SVGAGI (reference sequence). The CDR3 is 14 amino acids. V was trimmed by 5 bases and J by 1 base, leaving 12 bases between them. The CDR3 spells CASSTGTFSYEQYF. CDR3 nucleotide sequence: TGTGCCAGCAGTACCGGGACCTTTTCCTACGAGCAGTACTTC.

V gene TRBV4-1 combines with J gene TRBJ2-7, with D possibly called TRBD1 or TRBD2 (5 bases each). Trimming shortened V by 6 bases and J by 6 bases, and 18 bases separated the two germline ends. CDR1 and CDR2 (germline): MGHRA, YSYEKL. The CDR3 spans 14 residues. CDR3 sequence reads: CASSTGPSALEQYF. The CDR3 DNA reads TGCGCCAGCAGTACGGGACCCAGCGCCCTCGAGCAGTACTTC.

V gene TRBV21-1 combines with J gene TRBJ1-4; TRBD1, the D gene given by the table, was not confirmed from the DNA. TRBV21-1 is an annotated pseudogene. The CDR3 runs 14 residues. In nucleotides, the CDR3 is TGTGCCAGCAGCAAAGGGGACAATAATGAAAAACTGTTTTTT. This translates into CASSKGDNNEKLFF.

The chain carries TRBV5-1 and TRBJ2-7, with D possibly matching TRBD1 (6 bases). CDR1 SGHRS and CDR2 YFSETQ come from the germline V gene. The CDR3 is made up of 14 amino acids. V was trimmed by 0 bases and J by 5 bases, leaving 12 bases between them. The CDR3 DNA sequence: TGCGCCAGCAGCTTGGGACAGGCTAAAGACGAGCAGTACTTC. Protein sequence: CASSLGQAKDEQYF.

This sequence joins TRBV6-1 and TRBJ2-7; D is undetermined. This CDR3 is 14 amino acids long. Germline CDR1 reads MNHNS; CDR2 reads SASEGT. V was shortened by 2 bases and J by 7 bases, with 15 bases between the two germline ends. CDR3 coding DNA: TGTGCCAGCAGTGAACGCGGCTTTCAAGTGGAGCAGTACTTC. This codes for CASSERGFQVEQYF.

This clone was detected once. This sequence joins TRBV9 and TRBJ1-2; possible D gene TRBD1, 5 bases. The CDR3 is 13 residues long. Trimming shortened V by 3 bases and J by 3 bases, and 9 bases separated the two germline ends. The germline V gene has CDR1 SGDLS and CDR2 YYNGEE. The CDR3 DNA sequence: TGTGCCAGCAGCGCCTGGGGGGACTATGGCTACACCTTC. It encodes CASSAWGDYGYTF.

V gene TRBV4-1 combines with J gene TRBJ2-3; TRBD2 matches 9 bases. Unmatched junction bases numbered 7, after V lost 1 base and J lost 8 bases. The length of the CDR3 is 15 residues. Germline loops: CDR1 MGHRA, CDR2 YSYEKL. The CDR3 sequence: CASSQASGVESTQYF. CDR3 bases: TGCGCCAGCAGCCAAGCTAGCGGGGTCGAGAGTACGCAGTATTTT.

The rearrangement uses TRBV5-6 and TRBJ2-3, with TRBD2 matching 12 bases. The CDR3 has 16 amino acids. Unmatched junction bases numbered 4, after V lost 2 bases and J lost 3 bases. Germline V gene sequence: CDR1 SGHDT, CDR2 YYEEEE. The chain's CDR3 is CASSFRLAGETDTQYF. DNA for the CDR3: TGTGCCAGCAGCTTCCGACTAGCGGGAGAGACAGATACGCAGTATTTT.

This chain connects TRBV7-3 to TRBJ2-7; the match to TRBD1 covers 8 bases. The CDR3 extends over 13 amino acids. Germline trimming cut 5 bases from V and 7 bases from J; bases unmatched to any gene: 7. Germline CDR1 SGHTA, CDR2 FQGTGA. The CDR3 loop reads CASSPSDRGEQYF. For the CDR3, the DNA is TGTGCCAGCAGCCCATCTGACAGGGGTGAGCAGTACTTC.